Described below is a single T cell receptor beta chain sequence and its context. Healthy donors had no documented immune events, such as infections, while sampled. Germline V gene sequence: CDR1 SEHNR, CDR2 FQNEAQ (reference sequence). V dropped 1 base and J dropped 5; count of bases not matched to a gene: 15. The CDR3 is made up of 18 amino acids. The source of the sample is a study of identifying expanded T cells in peripheral blood. Profiling relied on immunoSEQ multiplex PCR, and the TCRdb table lists in-frame clones only, not all of them. The table shows 75,000 to 90,000 clones, with over 85% occurring only once.

The sequenced sample was blood. The TCR originated in a person between 18 and 75 years old in good health. This chain connects TRBV7-9 to TRBJ2-5, with TRBD1 matching 8 bases. Here the CDR3 reads CASSLGSSGRGRGETQYF. The CDR3 DNA reads as TGTGCCAGCAGCTTAGGATCGTCAGGCAGGGGGCGAGGGGAGACCCAGTACTTC.